This T cell receptor (beta chain) was profiled in a study of CD8 T cells in Susac syndrome. RNA amounts of roughly 0.5 to 1 ug underwent reverse transcription with random hexamers. TCRdb re-called the immunoSEQ multiplex PCR reads with MiXCR, one entry per CDR3 protein. The sample shows some 190,000 distinct CDR3 sequences, around 95% of them seen only once. This sequence was found in a human donor in good health. The sequenced sample consisted of CD4+ T cells from PBMCs.

CDR3 sequence: CASSFQGSNQPQHF. The CDR3 DNA sequence: TGTGCCAGCAGTTTTCAGGGAAGCAATCAGCCCCAGCATTTT. The chain carries TRBV12-3 or TRBV12-4 and TRBJ1-5; D perhaps matches TRBD1 (5 bases). V shed 3 bases and J shed 1 base, with 7 bases lying between them. The CDR3 is made up of 14 amino acids.